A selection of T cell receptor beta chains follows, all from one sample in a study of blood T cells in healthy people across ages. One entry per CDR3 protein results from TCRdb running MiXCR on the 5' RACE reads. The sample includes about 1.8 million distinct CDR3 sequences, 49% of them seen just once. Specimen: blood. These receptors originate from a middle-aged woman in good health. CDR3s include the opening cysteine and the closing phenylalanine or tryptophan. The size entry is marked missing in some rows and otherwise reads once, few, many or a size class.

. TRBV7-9 CASSFSPASTDTQYF
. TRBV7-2 CASSWARIGLDGYTF
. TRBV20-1 CSAPGQAASTTYNEQFF
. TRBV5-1 CASSPEDRPSCGYTF
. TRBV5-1 CASTGGNTDTQYF
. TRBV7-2 CASSFAGGSNEQFF
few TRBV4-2 CASSQGGQTVEPQHF
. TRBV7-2 CASSLALGVETQYF
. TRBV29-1 CSVEAMGSYNEQFF
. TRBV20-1 CSASSCLAGGRLDNEQFF
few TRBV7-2 CASRTLRGVYNEQFF
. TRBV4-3 CASSRSHRPGDEKLFF